What follows describes a single TCR beta chain. This clonotype was found a few times. Its antigen specificity is not known. No qualities accompany the bases; no much larger clone lies one base away. The germline V gene (reference sequence) provides CDR1 DFQATT and CDR2 SNEGSKA. Relative to germline, V is 5 bases shorter and J is 0 bases shorter, with 10 bases between their ends. Reading from cysteine to phenylalanine, the CDR3 counts 13 amino acids. Of the read, only the CDR3 DNA is kept; its 39 bases are in frame from base 1. This entry comes from a study of regulatory T cells in long-lasting Graves disease (dated by TCRdb to the early 2020s). Regarding the research as a whole: To count as having persistent Graves' disease, a patient had to have received antithyroid drug treatment for over 5 years with TSH receptor autoantibodies remaining persistently positive. This study used TCR sequencing and RNA sequencing of peripheral blood to compare persistent Graves' disease patients against newly diagnosed Graves' disease patients. The study took place in China and was registered as a clinical trial. A total of about 33 samples underwent TCR sequencing: about 13 from persistent and roughly 20 from newly diagnosed Graves' disease patients. Antithyroid drugs had been taken for approximately 10 years on average by persistent Graves' disease patients in the clinical cohort.

Receptors were amplified or captured by multiplex PCR. The instrument was an Illumina HiSeq 4000. iRepertoire HTBI primers and Arm-PCR amplification of CDR3 regions were used to construct TCR beta libraries. Before sequencing, the PCR products underwent gel purification. The paper's data handling went like this. Across samples, 62 TRBV and 13 to 15 TRBJ segments were identified and used for gene usage analysis of CDR3 amino acid clonotypes. COPE and FqMerger were used to merge the filtered high-quality paired reads into contigs. BLAST was used to align contigs to IMGT TRBV, TRBD and TRBJ reference genes, with CDR3 defined following IMGT. Highly expanded clones were defined as clonotypes with a frequency above 0.1%. Shannon entropy was used to measure repertoire diversity, and the Gini coefficient was used to measure V-J evenness. A clonotype was considered public if more than one individual shared it. The raw public reads went through TCRdb reprocessing: fastp at Q25, MiXCR clone calling, in-frame beta chains kept. Each record represents a unique CDR3 protein, reported with the most common genes and DNA among its rows. The V and J calls shown here were made by TCRdb, not taken from the authors' results. Across this sample there are under 350,000 distinct CDR3 sequences, with 20% to 25% seen only once. The ten largest clones capture around 50% of the sample.

Points the paper makes about the study in general: The authors noted that the small sample size was a limitation that may lower accuracy. Persistent patients shared more public clonotypes among themselves (approximately 2,500) than newly diagnosed patients did (about 970). Only the TCR beta chain was sequenced and analyzed. Preferential use of TRBV28, TRBJ1-2 and TRBJ2-5 was observed in persistent disease, whereas TRBV20-1 and TRBJ2-1 were favored in newly diagnosed disease. The study examined only peripheral blood because the primary lesion, thyroid tissue, could not be accessed. Compared with newly diagnosed patients, patients with persistent Graves' disease had lower TCR Shannon entropy and fewer highly expanded clones, which suggests clonal expansion.

Read against the paper, the sample's time point label means: persistent/refractory GD, antithyroid drugs over 5 years with positive TRAb. RNA was extracted from PBMCs in TRIzol for both TCR sequencing and RNA sequencing. The diagnosis of Graves' disease was made according to American Thyroid Association guidelines. Patients were recruited from an endocrinology department in Xi'an, China. Each patient gave approximately 10 milliliters of peripheral blood, collected in an EDTA anticoagulant tube. Ficoll Paque Plus density gradient separation was used to isolate PBMCs, and no further T cell sorting was performed. An Agilent 2100 Bioanalyzer and agarose gel were used to check RNA quality, while a NanoDrop 2000 measured RNA concentration.

The input for sequencing was peripheral blood mononuclear cells (PBMCs), taken when the disease was refractory, from a patient treated with antithyroid drugs. This receptor chain uses TRBV20-1 and TRBJ2-5; no D gene call is confident. The sequence came from a female donor with Graves disease. The DNA sequence is TGCAGTGCTGATCCCGGGTACCAAGAGACCCAGTACTTC. Translated, this is CSADPGYQETQYF.